Listed below are T cell receptor beta chains from one sample, sequenced in a study of blood T cell repertoires in COVID-19. Generated by immunoSEQ multiplex PCR, the TCRdb table keeps only in-frame clones and is missing some. The sample holds 25,000 to 35,000 clones, 88% seen once. The sequenced sample was peripheral blood. Every receptor here comes from a human donor in a cohort sampled during active COVID-19. Each CDR3 is given with its conserved first and last residue. D genes are given only for firm matches. Some rows have no size entry. The others give once, few or many, or a class for an expanded clone.

D gene,V gene,J gene,clone size,CDR3 DNA,CDR3 protein
-,TRBV19,TRBJ2-5,-,TGTGCCAGTAGTACACGTGGGGGGTATGGACAAGAGACCCAGTACTTC,CASSTRGGYGQETQYF
TRBD1,TRBV25-1,TRBJ1-2,once,TGTGCCAGCAGTGTTCCAGGGGGTTTGGATGGCTACACCTTC,CASSVPGGLDGYTF
TRBD2,TRBV12-5,TRBJ2-1,few,TGTGCTAGTGGTTTGGATGGGACTAGGAACGTGGATGAGCAGTTCTTC,CASGLDGTRNVDEQFF
-,TRBV11-1,TRBJ2-7,once,TGTGCCAGCAGCTTCCGGGACTCCCTGATCGAGCAGTACTTC,CASSFRDSLIEQYF
-,TRBV5-1,TRBJ2-1,-,TGCGCCAGCAGCCCGGGACACCAACTCTACAATGAGCAGTTCTTC,CASSPGHQLYNEQFF
TRBD1,TRBV30,TRBJ1-2,-,TGTGCCTGGTCCCGGGACAGGGGCTATGGCTACACCTTC,CAWSRDRGYGYTF
TRBD2,TRBV13,TRBJ2-5,-,TGTGCCAGCAGCCCCAGACTAGCGGGGGGGCAAGAGACCCAGTACTTC,CASSPRLAGGQETQYF
TRBD1,TRBV25-1,TRBJ1-4,-,TGTGCCAGCAGTGGCAGGGGGGAAAAACTGTTTTTT,CASSGRGEKLFF
-,TRBV2,TRBJ1-5,-,TGTGCCAGCAGTGAGGAGGGCTCGGTCAGGGCCCAGCATTTT,CASSEEGSVRAQHF
-,TRBV1,TRBJ2-7,-,TGCACCATCGCCCCGTATAGCGTAGACTACGAGCAGTACTTC,CTIAPYSVDYEQYF
-,TRBV10-1,TRBJ2-7,-,TGCGCCAGCAGGGAGAATGAGAGGCGTTGGCGCGAGCAGTACTTC,CASRENERRWREQYF
TRBD1,TRBV7-6,TRBJ1-6,-,TGTGCCAGCAGCATGCGGGACAGCTATAATTCACCCCTCCACTTT,CASSMRDSYNSPLHF
TRBD1,TRBV18,TRBJ1-5,-,TGTGCCAGCTCACGGGGACAGGCCAATCAGCCCCAGCATTTT,CASSRGQANQPQHF
TRBD2,TRBV9,TRBJ2-1,-,TGTGCCAGCAGCGTAGTACAAGCGGGGGGGTCCTACAATGAGCAGTTCTTC,CASSVVQAGGSYNEQFF
-,TRBV6-5,TRBJ1-5,few,TGTGCCAGCCGACGGACAGCTAGCAATCAGCCCCAGCATTTT,CASRRTASNQPQHF
-,TRBV7-8,TRBJ2-1,once,TGTGCCAGCAGCGCCCCAACAGCAAGCTCCTACAATGAGCAGTTCTTC,CASSAPTASSYNEQFF
TRBD1,TRBV11-2,TRBJ1-6,few,TGTGCCAGCAGCTGGACAGGGAGGAATTCACCCCTCCACTTT,CASSWTGRNSPLHF
-,TRBV21-1,TRBJ2-7,-,TGTGCCAGCAGGGCCAAGGTAGCGGGGGCGACCTACGAGCAGTACTTC,CASRAKVAGATYEQYF
-,TRBV29-1,TRBJ1-1,-,TGCAGCGTTGAAGGGGGGCGGGCTGAAGCTTTCTTT,CSVEGGRAEAFF
TRBD1,TRBV6-1,TRBJ2-5,-,TGTGCCAGCAGTGAAGACTTTGGCGGGGGACAGGGGGCGGGGACCCAGTACTTC,CASSEDFGGGQGAGTQYF
TRBD1,TRBV5-1,TRBJ2-1,-,TGCGCCAGCAGCCCCGACCTGGGACAGACCTACAATGAGCAGTTCTTC,CASSPDLGQTYNEQFF